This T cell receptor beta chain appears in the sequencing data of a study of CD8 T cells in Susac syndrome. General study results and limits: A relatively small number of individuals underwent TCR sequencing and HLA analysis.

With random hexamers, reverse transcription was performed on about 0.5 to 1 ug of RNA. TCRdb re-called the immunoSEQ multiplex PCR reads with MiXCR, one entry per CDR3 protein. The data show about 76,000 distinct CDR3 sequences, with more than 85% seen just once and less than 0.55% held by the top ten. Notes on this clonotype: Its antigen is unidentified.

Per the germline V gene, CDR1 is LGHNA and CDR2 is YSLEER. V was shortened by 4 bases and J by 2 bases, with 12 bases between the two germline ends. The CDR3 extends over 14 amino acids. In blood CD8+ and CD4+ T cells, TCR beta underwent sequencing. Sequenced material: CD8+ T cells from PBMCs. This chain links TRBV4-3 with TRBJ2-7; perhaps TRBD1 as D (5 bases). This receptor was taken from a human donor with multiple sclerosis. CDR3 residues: CASSLHRNTYEQYF. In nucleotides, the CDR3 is TGCGCCAGCAGCCTTCACAGGAATACCTACGAGCAGTACTTC.